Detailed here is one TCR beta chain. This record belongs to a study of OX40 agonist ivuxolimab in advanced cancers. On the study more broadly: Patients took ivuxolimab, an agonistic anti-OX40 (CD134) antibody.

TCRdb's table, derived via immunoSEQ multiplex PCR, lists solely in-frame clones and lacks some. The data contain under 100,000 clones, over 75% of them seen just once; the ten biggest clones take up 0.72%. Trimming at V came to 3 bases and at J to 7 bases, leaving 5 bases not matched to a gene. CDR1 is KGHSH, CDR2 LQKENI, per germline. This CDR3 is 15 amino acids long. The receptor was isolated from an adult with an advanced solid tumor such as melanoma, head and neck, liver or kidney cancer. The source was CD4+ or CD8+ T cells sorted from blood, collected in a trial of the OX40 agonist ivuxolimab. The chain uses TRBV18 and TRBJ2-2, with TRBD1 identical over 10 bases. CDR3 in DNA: TGTGCCAGCTCACCCGGGACAGGGGCTTACGGGGAGCTGTTTTTT. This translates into CASSPGTGAYGELFF.